Below are 7 T cell receptor beta chains sequenced from a single sample in a study of T-cell reconstitution after alpha-beta-depleted transplantation in children. This sample's TCRbeta library carried unique molecular identifier barcodes. Each CDR3 protein gets one entry after TCRdb re-called the PCR reads with MiXCR. This table has around 270,000 distinct CDR3 sequences, 7.5% to 9% appearing once. Their target antigens are unknown. Study observations and caveats: Diversity and T-cell counts at one year after transplant derived mostly from new T cells.

The sample here was peripheral blood, taken 360 days after TCRalphabeta/CD19-depleted stem cell transplant. The receptors originated from a female patient between 2 and 15 years old who had a stem cell transplant for Fanconi anemia, so the T cells may come from the graft donor.

There are many counts of this clonotype. The chain couples TRBV7-3 to TRBJ2-5; 9 nucleotides align to TRBD1. V gave up 2 bases and J gave up 0 bases; unmatched junction bases: 7. CDR3 length equals 17 residues. Germline V lookup: CDR1 SGHTA, CDR2 FQGTGA. The CDR3 is CASSLGGQGFYQETQYF. CDR3 nucleotide sequence: TGTGCCAGCAGCTTAGGGGGACAGGGTTTCTACCAAGAGACCCAGTACTTC.

This clonotype was recorded many times. This chain uses TRBV2 with TRBJ1-2; D not certain. Trimming removed 1 base at V and 7 bases at J, with 10 bases between. The CDR3 runs 13 residues. Germline V gene lookup returns CDR1 SNHLY and CDR2 FYNNEI. CDR3 sequence reads: CASSEEEKVGYTF. The CDR3 bases are TGTGCCAGCAGTGAAGAGGAGAAAGTTGGCTACACCTTC. Complete variable domain (other parts from reference TRBV2 and TRBJ1-2): EPEVTQTPSHQVTQMGQEVILRCVPISNHLYFYWYRQILGQKVEFLVSFYNNEISEKSEIFDDQFSVERPDGSNFTLKIRSTKLEDSAMYFCASSEEEKVGYTFGSGTRLTVV.

This clonotype was found many times. CDR3 sequence: CASGKRAGVYNEQFF. CDR3 nucleotide sequence: TGCGCCAGCGGAAAACGAGCGGGGGTCTACAATGAGCAGTTCTTC. The chain uses TRBV5-1 and TRBJ2-1, with TRBD2 identical over 8 bases. J lost 3 bases, V lost 7 bases, and 9 bases had no gene match. The CDR3 is made up of 15 amino acids. Germline CDR1 is SGHRS and CDR2 is YFSETQ.

This clonotype was detected a few times. A junction boundary mismatches the germline segment, possibly from a read error. The chain links TRBV3-1 to TRBJ2-5; TRBD1 is a possible D gene (7 bases). The CDR3 runs to 14 residues. CDR1 and CDR2 (germline): LGHDT, YNNKEL (reference sequence). This CDR3 is CASRQRRGQGTQYF. The CDR3 DNA follows: TGTGCCAGCAGACAACGGAGGGGGCAAGGGACCCAGTACTTC.

This clonotype was seen ten or more times. The genes are TRBV24-1 and TRBJ2-7; TRBD2 might be the D (5 bases). Trimming pared 1 base from V and 5 bases from J, leaving 5 bases between. Per the germline V gene, CDR1 is KGHDR and CDR2 is SFDVKD. This CDR3 contains 12 residues. The CDR3 region is CATSDFGNEQYF. The CDR3 region has the DNA TGTGCCACCAGTGATTTCGGGAACGAGCAGTACTTC.

This clonotype came up many times. The chain joins TRBV5-1 to TRBJ2-3; D is possibly TRBD2 (6 bases). Germline assignment: CDR1 SGHRS and CDR2 YFSETQ. Deletions cut 1 base from V and 4 bases from J, with 13 bases between. The CDR3 is 15 residues long. The CDR3 DNA is TGCGCCAGCAGCTTGTCGGGTGGGGGGTCAGATACGCAGTATTTT. Translating gives CASSLSGGGSDTQYF.

This clonotype appeared many times. The V and J genes are TRBV12-3 or TRBV12-4 and TRBJ2-5; D may be TRBD1 (6 bases). The CDR3 is made up of 15 amino acids. Trimming took 6 bases from V and 0 from J, leaving 14 bases between them. CDR3: CASSPGTPNQETQYF. The CDR3, as DNA: TGTGCCAGCAGCCCCGGGACACCTAACCAAGAGACCCAGTACTTC.